This T cell receptor (beta chain) is drawn from a study of glioma-infiltrating T cells. Trimming removed 3 bases at V and 8 bases at J, with 10 bases between. The CDR3 has 12 amino acids. Using RNA template, CDR3s of TCR alpha and beta were amplified with iRepertoire arm-PCR. Tissue mRNA or PBMC total RNA, about 90-450 ng, went into one-step reverse transcription and amplification. TCRdb called the multiplex PCR reads again in MiXCR, with one record for every CDR3 protein. The data hold a few hundred thousand distinct CDR3 sequences, with 41% observed a single time. The sequence derives from a human donor with low-grade glioma or glioblastoma, undergoing nonglioma brain surgery, or in good health (not recorded which). V usage is TRBV12-3 or TRBV12-4 and J usage is TRBJ1-2; D is unclear. Sequences were obtained from glioma tissue, nonneoplastic brain tissue, or PBMCs (not recorded which). The CDR3 bases are TGTGCCAGCAGTTTGGCGCCCACGGGCTACACCTTC. As protein: CASSLAPTGYTF.